The 25 T cell receptor beta chains in this list originate from one sample, sequenced in a study of blood T cell repertoires in COVID-19. Some clones are missing from TCRdb's copy, which holds only in-frame ones; the method was immunoSEQ multiplex PCR. The sample includes about 250,000 clones, over 65% of them seen just once. What was sequenced was peripheral blood. The receptors shown here come from a woman of 80 years or more with acute or convalescent COVID-19.

The chain carries TRBV11-3 and TRBJ1-4; 7 positions match TRBD1. Germline CDR1 reads SGHNT; CDR2 reads YENEEA. The V segment lost 5 bases and the J segment 5 bases; nucleotides outside the gene matches: 8. The CDR3 totals 15 residues. Written as DNA, the CDR3 is TGTGCCAGCAGCCTAGCGGGACAGACAAATGAAAAACTGTTTTTT. It specifies CASSLAGQTNEKLFF. Full variable domain (missing parts from reference TRBV11-3 and TRBJ1-4): EAGVVQSPRYKIIEKKQPVAFWCNPISGHNTLYWYLQNLGQGPELLIRYENEEAVDDSQLPKDRFSAERLKGVDSTLKIQPAELGDSAVYLCASSLAGQTNEKLFFGSGTQLSVL.

V is TRBV7-3 and J is TRBJ1-1; TRBD1 agrees at 9 bases. J gave up 1 base and V 2 bases, and 5 bases lay outside the gene matches. From germline, CDR1 is SGHTA and CDR2 FQGTGA. CDR3 size: 16 residues. The CDR3, as DNA: TGTGCCAGCAGCTTAGTACGGACAGGGGCGAACACTGAAGCTTTCTTT. It encodes CASSLVRTGANTEAFF.

V usage is TRBV7-3 and J usage is TRBJ2-3; no clear D gene. CDR3 length equals 13 residues. Trimming took off 3 bases at V and 2 bases at J, with 6 bases between the two ends. The germline V gene encodes CDR1 SGHTA and CDR2 FQGTGA. The CDR3 region has the DNA TGTGCCAGCAGCTTCGGTCTCACAGATACGCAGTATTTT. Translating it yields CASSFGLTDTQYF.

The chain uses TRBV14 and TRBJ1-1; 10 nucleotides align to TRBD1. The V segment lost 1 base and the J segment 5 bases; nucleotides outside the gene matches: 13. The CDR3 is 18 residues long. The germline V gene has CDR1 SGHDN and CDR2 FVKESK. The CDR3 DNA reads as TGTGCCAGCAGCCAAGGTCCTTGGACAGGGGGAAGATTGACTGAAGCTTTCTTT. This translates into CASSQGPWTGGRLTEAFF.

The V gene is TRBV29-1, the J gene TRBJ1-2; 8 nucleotides agree with TRBD1. CDR1 and CDR2 (germline): SQVTM, ANQGSEA. V dropped 5 bases and J dropped 4; count of bases not matched to a gene: 6. The CDR3 consists of 13 residues. CDR3: CSVRDRTLYGYTF. In nucleotides, the CDR3 is TGCAGCGTTAGGGACAGGACCCTCTATGGCTACACCTTC.

This clone appeared a few times. This rearrangement joins TRBV5-4 to TRBJ2-7; 9 bases map to TRBD1. Germline-derived CDR1 and CDR2 are SGHNT and YYREEE (reference sequence). This CDR3 is built from 14 residues. The J segment lost 4 bases and the V segment lost 4 bases, leaving 6 bases of the junction unmatched. CDR3 DNA: TGTGCCAGCAGCGCGCAACAGGGGGCATACGAGCAGTACTTC. Its protein product is CASSAQQGAYEQYF.

This clone appeared a few times. The V call is TRBV20-1, the J call TRBJ2-1; TRBD1 might be the D (5 bases). Germline V gene lookup returns CDR1 DFQATT and CDR2 SNEGSKA (reference sequence). V lost 8 bases and J 9 bases, leaving 14 bases between the germline ends. This CDR3 has 11 amino acids. Here the CDR3 DNA reads TGCAGTCTAAGCCAGGGTACTGAGCAGTTCTTC. Its protein is CSLSQGTEQFF.

The chain links TRBV5-1 to TRBJ2-5; TRBD1 agrees at 7 bases. The CDR3 sequence is 15 residues long. The germline V gene has CDR1 SGHRS and CDR2 YFSETQ. Trimming cost V 3 bases and J 5 bases; bases outside gene matches: 10. CDR3 sequence: CASSSQQGFRETQYF. The CDR3, as DNA: TGCGCCAGCAGCTCCCAACAGGGGTTTCGGGAGACCCAGTACTTC.

This clone has only one observation. The chain uses TRBV5-1 and TRBJ2-7; D gene unclear. The CDR3 is 13 residues long. Trimming took off 0 bases at V and 4 bases at J, with 8 bases between the two ends. Per germline, CDR1 SGHRS and CDR2 YFSETQ. CDR3 sequence: CASSLAGRYEQYF. DNA for the CDR3: TGCGCCAGCAGCTTGGCAGGTAGATACGAGCAGTACTTC.

The V gene is TRBV7-7, the J gene TRBJ1-3, with 7 bases matching TRBD1. The V segment lost 4 bases and the J segment 2 bases; nucleotides outside the gene matches: 5. Germline V lookup: CDR1 SSHAT, CDR2 FNYEAQ (reference sequence). There are 15 residues in the CDR3. DNA for the CDR3: TGTGCCAGCAGCTCGGGGACAGAAGCTGGAAACACCATATATTTT. Amino acid sequence: CASSSGTEAGNTIYF.

Notes on this clone: The junction does not match germline at one end; this may be a read error. The chain employs TRBV20-1 and TRBJ2-2; no firm D call. Germline V gene lookup returns CDR1 DFQATT and CDR2 SNEGSKA (reference sequence). This CDR3 region has 14 residues. The CDR3 DNA reads as TGCAGTGCTAGTGAGGCCTCGAAAACCGGGGAGCTGTTTTTT. This encodes CSASEASKTGELFF.

The chain has TRBV7-5 and TRBJ1-2. TRBV7-5 is an annotated pseudogene. CDR3 length: 14 amino acids. The CDR3 DNA reads as TGTGCCAGAAGCGCCACGGAGTGGGTCTATGGCTACACCTTC. This sequence encodes CARSATEWVYGYTF.

The chain combines TRBV27 with TRBJ2-1, with a tentative D call TRBD2 (6 bases). The CDR3 is 18 residues long. Germline values: CDR1 MNHEY, CDR2 SMNVEV (reference sequence). V was cut by 7 bases and J by 3 bases, with 25 bases left in between. The CDR3 nucleotides are TGTGCCAGCATTCAAACTAAGAAGGGACTTACCAACTACAATGAGCAGTTCTTC. This sequence encodes CASIQTKKGLTNYNEQFF.

The rearrangement links TRBV7-8 to TRBJ2-1; 9 positions match TRBD2. The CDR3 extends over 15 amino acids. J was trimmed by 8 bases and V by 1 base; bases with no gene match: 6. CDR1 is SGHVS, CDR2 FQNEAQ, per germline. This CDR3 reads CASSLEGGGAYEQFF. CDR3 DNA: TGTGCCAGCAGCTTAGAAGGCGGGGGGGCCTATGAGCAGTTCTTC.

The V call is TRBV14, the J call TRBJ2-7; 8 positions agree with TRBD2. CDR1 and CDR2 (germline): SGHDN, FVKESK. V trimming: 6 bases; J trimming: 7 bases; junction bases outside the gene matches: 14. The CDR3 is 15 residues long. The CDR3 loop is CASRGISGSSLEQYF. The CDR3 DNA reads TGTGCCAGCAGGGGTATCAGCGGGAGCTCGCTGGAGCAGTACTTC. Based on the CDR3 plus reference TRBV14 and TRBJ2-7, the full variable domain is EAGVTQFPSHSVIEKGQTVTLRCDPISGHDNLYWYRRVMGKEIKFLLHFVKESKQDESGMPNNRFLAERTGGTYSTLKVQPAELEDSGVYFCASRGISGSSLEQYFGPGTRLTVT.

A few counts support this clone. The V gene is TRBV27, the J gene TRBJ2-2, with TRBD2 matching over 8 bases. V shed 6 bases and J 1 base; nucleotides not matched to a gene: 7. The CDR3 contains 16 residues. Germline loops: CDR1 MNHEY, CDR2 SMNVEV (reference sequence). The CDR3 sequence: CASRDLAGKNTGELFF. CDR3 nucleotides: TGTGCCAGCAGGGACTTAGCGGGAAAGAACACCGGGGAGCTGTTTTTT.

J is TRBJ2-6 and V is TRBV5-4; D is ambiguous. Trimming cost V 2 bases and J 0 bases, with 9 bases left between them. CDR3 size: 16 residues. Germline V gene data show CDR1 as SGHNT and CDR2 as YYREEE (reference sequence). CDR3 residues: CASSFDGYSGANVLTF. In nucleotides, the CDR3 is TGTGCCAGCAGCTTTGACGGGTACTCTGGGGCCAACGTCCTGACTTTC.

The chain is built from TRBV7-2 and TRBJ1-5; 9 bases align to TRBD1. CDR3 length: 15 amino acids. CDR1 is SGHTA, CDR2 FQGNSA, per germline. J lost 6 bases, V lost 5 bases, and 8 bases had no gene match. The CDR3 nucleotides are TGTGCCAGCAGCATTACAGGGGGCGGTGGTCAGCCCCAGCATTTT. Its protein is CASSITGGGGQPQHF.

The V call is TRBV12-3 or TRBV12-4, the J call TRBJ1-5, with D uncertain. CDR3 size: 13 residues. V was shortened by 6 bases and J by 3 bases, with 9 bases between the two germline ends. The CDR3 protein is CASRVGNNQPQHF. CDR3 nucleotides: TGTGCCAGCAGGGTGGGCAACAATCAGCCCCAGCATTTT.

The chain recombines TRBV10-3 with TRBJ1-6, with 7 bases matching TRBD1. J was trimmed by 10 bases and V by 5 bases; bases with no gene match: 11. The CDR3 runs 15 residues. CDR1 ENHRY and CDR2 SYGVKD come from the germline V gene. The CDR3 coding sequence is TGTGCCATCAGTTCTCCGACAGGGCCTGACTCACCCCTCCACTTT. Translation gives CAISSPTGPDSPLHF.

J is TRBJ2-1 and V is TRBV6-6, with a possible D match to TRBD1 (6 bases). The germline V and J ends were trimmed by 2 bases and 5 bases, with 10 bases remaining between them. The CDR3 runs 14 residues. The germline CDR1 and CDR2 sequences are MNHNY and SVGAGI (reference sequence). As DNA, the CDR3 is TGTGCCAGCAGTTACCCGGCAGGGGACAATGAGCAGTTCTTC. Translating gives CASSYPAGDNEQFF.

This clone has a handful of counts. The chain uses TRBV19 and TRBJ2-2; D might be TRBD2 (5 bases). Germline assignment: CDR1 LNHDA and CDR2 SQIVND (reference sequence). V was cut by 9 bases and J by 1 base, with 6 bases left in between. The CDR3 sequence is 12 residues long. The DNA for the CDR3 is TGTGCCAGCGGGGAGAACACCGGGGAGCTGTTTTTT. Its translation: CASGENTGELFF. Drawing the rest from reference TRBV19 and TRBJ2-2, the complete variable domain is DGGITQSPKYLFRKEGQNVTLSCEQNLNHDAMYWYRQDPGQGLRLIYYSQIVNDFQKGDIAEGYSVSREKKESFPLTVTSAQKNPTAFYLCASGENTGELFFGEGSRLTVL.

The chain combines TRBV19 with TRBJ1-1, with unresolved D. The length of the CDR3 is 14 residues. V lost 3 bases, J lost 0 bases, and 8 bases lay in between. Germline CDR1 and CDR2: LNHDA and SQIVND (reference sequence). The CDR3 DNA reads as TGTGCCAGTAGTATTCAGATGATGAACACTGAAGCTTTCTTT. Its protein product is CASSIQMMNTEAFF.

This chain connects TRBV18 to TRBJ2-1; D is perhaps TRBD2 (5 bases). Looked up from germline, CDR1 is KGHSH and CDR2 is LQKENI. Trimming removed 6 bases from V and 0 bases from J, with 12 bases in between. The CDR3 sequence is 15 residues long. CDR3 region: CASSQRSDSYNEQFF. CDR3 DNA sequence: TGTGCCAGCTCTCAACGTAGCGACTCCTACAATGAGCAGTTCTTC.

The V call is TRBV20-1, the J call TRBJ1-1; the D gene is possibly TRBD1 (6 bases). There are 13 residues in the CDR3. Germline CDR1 and CDR2: DFQATT and SNEGSKA (reference sequence). Trimming shortened V by 3 bases and J by 1 base, and 9 bases separated the two germline ends. CDR3: CSASATGNTEAFF. DNA of the CDR3: TGCAGTGCTAGTGCGACAGGGAACACTGAAGCTTTCTTT.